These T cell receptor beta chains were read from a single sample in a study of T cells in Graves' hyperthyroidism and ophthalmopathy. TCRdb re-analysed the multiplex PCR reads in MiXCR, keeping a single row per CDR3 protein. The sample contains 550,000 to 700,000 distinct CDR3 sequences, approximately 15% of which appear only once. Sequenced sample: blood. These receptors all come from a woman aged 40-49 years with Graves' ophthalmopathy. CDR3s include the opening cysteine and the closing phenylalanine or tryptophan.

CDR3 length: 15
J gene: TRBJ2-1
V gene: TRBV27
CDR3 protein: CASSSRGGPYNEQFF

CDR3 length: 14
J gene: TRBJ2-2
V gene: TRBV3-1
CDR3 protein: CASSWAASPGELFF

CDR3 length: 11
J gene: TRBJ2-7
V gene: TRBV7-2
CDR3 protein: CASSLSGRQYF

CDR3 length: 14
J gene: TRBJ1-1
V gene: TRBV5-1
CDR3 protein: CASSRSTGGTEAFF

CDR3 length: 13
J gene: TRBJ1-2
V gene: TRBV30
CDR3 protein: CAWSVWANYGYTF

CDR3 length: 14
J gene: TRBJ1-5
V gene: TRBV25-1
CDR3 protein: CAVRGGTGNQPQHF

CDR3 length: 14
J gene: TRBJ1-5
V gene: TRBV19
CDR3 protein: CASSMLDNSQPQHF

CDR3 length: 12
J gene: TRBJ2-5
V gene: TRBV29-1
CDR3 protein: CSVDAGPGTQYF

CDR3 length: 14
J gene: TRBJ1-1
V gene: TRBV19
CDR3 protein: CASSYMVSGLKAFF

CDR3 length: 14
J gene: TRBJ2-5
V gene: TRBV11-2
CDR3 protein: CASTPLPRGETQYF

CDR3 length: 14
J gene: TRBJ2-7
V gene: TRBV10-3
CDR3 protein: CAIREGQNAYEQYF

CDR3 length: 14
J gene: TRBJ1-1
V gene: TRBV19
CDR3 protein: CASSHRTENTEAFF

CDR3 length: 13
J gene: TRBJ1-1
V gene: TRBV20-1
CDR3 protein: CSAGQGGDTEAFF

CDR3 length: 15
J gene: TRBJ2-7
V gene: TRBV29-1
CDR3 protein: CSVVQARGAPYEQYF

CDR3 length: 15
J gene: TRBJ1-1
V gene: TRBV19
CDR3 protein: CASSISRQVNTEAFF

CDR3 length: 16
J gene: TRBJ1-2
V gene: TRBV28
CDR3 protein: CASSSGGFAANYGYTF

CDR3 length: 13
J gene: TRBJ2-7
V gene: TRBV7-2
CDR3 protein: CASSLGGQGEQYF

CDR3 length: 14
J gene: TRBJ1-1
V gene: TRBV10-2
CDR3 protein: CASSYSGKGTEAFF

CDR3 length: 13
J gene: TRBJ1-5
V gene: TRBV6-1
CDR3 protein: CASSEDSYQPQHF

CDR3 length: 15
J gene: TRBJ2-7
V gene: TRBV14
CDR3 protein: CASSQVAGEGYEQYF

CDR3 length: 16
J gene: TRBJ2-2
V gene: TRBV11-2
CDR3 protein: CASSVTSGSQTGELFF

CDR3 length: 16
J gene: TRBJ1-6
V gene: TRBV24-1
CDR3 protein: CATSDASQGSGSPLHF

CDR3 length: 19
J gene: TRBJ2-2
V gene: TRBV11-1
CDR3 protein: CASSIPAGRLMGFTGELFF

CDR3 length: 15
J gene: TRBJ2-4
V gene: TRBV5-1
CDR3 protein: CASRREWGAKNIQYF

CDR3 length: 14
J gene: TRBJ2-7
V gene: TRBV27
CDR3 protein: CASSGTSGNYEQYF

CDR3 length: 13
J gene: TRBJ2-7
V gene: TRBV10-3
CDR3 protein: CAIRREAHYEQYF

CDR3 length: 13
J gene: TRBJ1-1
V gene: TRBV9
CDR3 protein: CASSGLTVAEAFF

CDR3 length: 17
J gene: TRBJ1-6
V gene: TRBV12-3/TRBV12-4
CDR3 protein: CASTIGGGASYNSPLHF

CDR3 length: 14
J gene: TRBJ2-2
V gene: TRBV2
CDR3 protein: CASSRGGGSGELFF

CDR3 length: 17
J gene: TRBJ2-4
V gene: TRBV28
CDR3 protein: CASSPYPGGSAKNIQYF

CDR3 length: 16
J gene: TRBJ2-5
V gene: TRBV7-7
CDR3 protein: CASSLQGRVGEETQYF

CDR3 length: 15
J gene: TRBJ1-3
V gene: TRBV11-3
CDR3 protein: CASSLWLNSGNTIYF

CDR3 length: 14
J gene: TRBJ2-7
V gene: TRBV11-2
CDR3 protein: CASSLVAASYEQYF

CDR3 length: 14
J gene: TRBJ2-7
V gene: TRBV2
CDR3 protein: CASSSDLRVHEQYF

CDR3 length: 13
J gene: TRBJ1-1
V gene: TRBV12-3/TRBV12-4
CDR3 protein: CASGQRRGSEAFF

CDR3 length: 13
J gene: TRBJ1-2
V gene: TRBV28
CDR3 protein: CASSFDVNYGYTF

CDR3 length: 17
J gene: TRBJ1-1
V gene: TRBV20-1
CDR3 protein: CSARPTADRGSGTEAFF